A selection of T cell receptor beta chains follows, all from one sample in a study of regulatory T cells in long-lasting Graves disease. TCRdb analysed the multiplex PCR reads with MiXCR anew, one entry per CDR3 protein. Of approximately 400,000 distinct CDR3 sequences listed, roughly 15% are singletons. The same data also contributed to another study, on T cells in Graves' hyperthyroidism and ophthalmopathy.

The input for sequencing was peripheral blood mononuclear cells (PBMCs), taken at new diagnosis, from a patient treated with antithyroid drugs. The receptors stem from a woman aged 40 to 49 with Graves disease. CDR3s include the opening cysteine and the closing phenylalanine or tryptophan. Each record gives: clone size, J gene, D gene, V gene, CDR3 DNA, CDR3 protein. The D gene is left open where the match is weak. Expanded clones get a size class; other rows say once, few or many, or leave the size out.

few,TRBJ1-2,NA,TRBV5-1,TGCGCCAGCAGCCCGGTTCTAAGGGCTAACTATGGCTACACCTTC,CASSPVLRANYGYTF
many,TRBJ1-4,NA,TRBV11-2,TGTGTCAGCAGCTTAAACGAGGAAAAACTGTTTTTT,CVSSLNEEKLFF
many,TRBJ2-1,NA,TRBV11-2,TGTGCCAGCAGCTTAGCCACCCGGGGTTACAATGAGCAGTTCTTC,CASSLATRGYNEQFF
many,TRBJ1-4,TRBD1,TRBV7-8,TGTGCCAGCAGCTTATCCAGACAGGGGGAAAAACTGTTTTTT,CASSLSRQGEKLFF
NA,TRBJ2-1,NA,TRBV14,TGTGCCAGCAGCCTTTGGGAGAGGGCCCTTACTGGTGAGCAGTTCTTC,CASSLWERALTGEQFF
many,TRBJ2-7,NA,TRBV19,TGTGCCAGTAGTATAGGGGCCAGCTCCTACGAGCAGTACTTC,CASSIGASSYEQYF
many,TRBJ2-1,NA,TRBV7-3,TGTGCCAGCAGCTTAACGGCTAGCACCTACAATGAGCAGTTCTTC,CASSLTASTYNEQFF
few,TRBJ2-1,NA,TRBV19,TGTGCCAGTAGTATAGTTGCACATGAGCAGTTCTTC,CASSIVAHEQFF
few,TRBJ2-7,NA,TRBV19,TGTGCCAGTAGTACAGGGGTACGGGACGAGCAGTACTTC,CASSTGVRDEQYF
many,TRBJ1-3,TRBD1,TRBV27,TGTGCCAGCAGTCCAGGAAGACAGGGTCGCTCTGGAAACACCATATATTTT,CASSPGRQGRSGNTIYF
many,TRBJ1-6,NA,TRBV7-2,TGTGCCAGCAGCTTAGCAGGGGGGTCCGGATCACCCCTCCACTTT,CASSLAGGSGSPLHF
NA,TRBJ2-2,TRBD1,TRBV5-1,TGCGCCAGCAGTGGGACAGGGGGCTTCGGGGAGCTGTTTTTT,CASSGTGGFGELFF
NA,TRBJ2-1,NA,TRBV10-3,TGTGCCATCAGTGAGGGACGGCGGCGTTACAATGAGCAGTTCTTC,CAISEGRRRYNEQFF
NA,TRBJ1-3,TRBD1,TRBV7-2,TGTGCCAGCAGCTTAGCGCGACAGGGTTTTTTCTCTGGAAACACCATATATTTT,CASSLARQGFFSGNTIYF
many,TRBJ1-2,TRBD1,TRBV28,TGTGCCAGCAGTTTAAGCTCCGGGACAGGGGTAGACGGCTACACCTTC,CASSLSSGTGVDGYTF
many,TRBJ2-7,TRBD2,TRBV6-1,TGTGCCAGCAGTCGGGGGGTCTACGAGCAGTACTTC,CASSRGVYEQYF
many,TRBJ2-2,TRBD1,TRBV6-1,TGTGCCAGCCGCAAAAGGTTCGGGACAGGGAACACCGGGGAGCTGTTTTTT,CASRKRFGTGNTGELFF
many,TRBJ1-5,NA,TRBV24-1,TGTGCCACCAGAGGGGCTGGGAATCAGCCCCAGCATTTT,CATRGAGNQPQHF
many,TRBJ2-3,TRBD1,TRBV28,TGTGCCAGCAGACCCCTTGGACAGGGGGCGGATACGCAGTATTTT,CASRPLGQGADTQYF
many,TRBJ2-7,TRBD2,TRBV6-2/TRBV6-3,TGTGCCAGCAGTTGGTTGCTAGCGGGAGAGTCCTACGAGCAGTACTTC,CASSWLLAGESYEQYF
NA,TRBJ2-7,NA,TRBV10-3,TGTGCCATCAGTGAGTCTCCGAAAGAATACGAGCAGTACTTC,CAISESPKEYEQYF
NA,TRBJ2-3,TRBD2,TRBV7-9,TGTGCCAGCAGCCCCCTCGGCGGGAGGGGTCCAGATACGCAGTATTTT,CASSPLGGRGPDTQYF
many,TRBJ1-1,TRBD1,TRBV28,TGTGCCACCCAAGACAGGGCTGATTACGACACTGAAGCTTTCTTT,CATQDRADYDTEAFF
few,TRBJ2-7,NA,TRBV27,TGTGCCAGCAAATCAGGGGGGTACGAGCAGTACTTC,CASKSGGYEQYF
many,TRBJ2-4,TRBD2,TRBV28,TGTGCCAGCGGCGAATCAGCGGGAGGAAAAAACATTCAGTACTTC,CASGESAGGKNIQYF
NA,TRBJ2-7,NA,TRBV7-8,TGTGCCAGCAGTCAAACAGGGAGCGAGCAGTACTTC,CASSQTGSEQYF
many,TRBJ2-3,NA,TRBV12-3/TRBV12-4,TGTGCCAGCAGCCCGGGACCCCAGACGCAGTATTTT,CASSPGPQTQYF
NA,TRBJ2-3,NA,TRBV29-1,TGCAGCGTTGACCCGGGACACACAGGTACGCAGTATTTT,CSVDPGHTGTQYF
many,TRBJ1-1,NA,TRBV11-2,TGTGCCAGCAGCTTAGGAACGGGCCTGGTGAACACTGAAGCTTTCTTT,CASSLGTGLVNTEAFF
once,TRBJ2-7,NA,TRBV3-1,TGTGCCAGCAGCGCGGCGGTAGGGGCCTACGAGCTGTACTTC,CASSAAVGAYELYF
many,TRBJ2-6,NA,TRBV18,TGTGCCAGCACCTCCCCGGTCGCTGGGGCCAACGTCCTGACTTTC,CASTSPVAGANVLTF
NA,TRBJ1-1,TRBD1,TRBV11-1,TGTGCCAGCAGCTTAGAACCTTTTGTGGACAGGGGTGGCACTGAAGCTTTCTTT,CASSLEPFVDRGGTEAFF
many,TRBJ1-4,NA,TRBV2,TGTGCCAGCAGGGGGTGGGCAACTAATGAAAAACTGTTTTTT,CASRGWATNEKLFF
NA,TRBJ2-7,NA,TRBV4-3,TGCGCCAGCAGCCAAGATTTAGGAGGATCCTACGAGCAGTACTTC,CASSQDLGGSYEQYF
many,TRBJ2-7,NA,TRBV18,TGTGCCAGCTCACCTGCCCAGGGTCCCTACGAGCAGTACTTC,CASSPAQGPYEQYF
many,TRBJ2-7,TRBD2,TRBV6-5,TGTGCCAGCAGTTACGGAAAGACTAGCACTCCCTACGAGCAGTACTTC,CASSYGKTSTPYEQYF
NA,TRBJ2-1,TRBD2,TRBV6-2/TRBV6-3,TGTGCCAGCAGTTACATGGGACTAGCGGGACTCAATGAGCAGTTCTTC,CASSYMGLAGLNEQFF